These 22 T cell receptor beta chains were sequenced from one sample in a study of cytomegalovirus exposure and HLA in healthy donors. With 60 Vbeta and 13 Jbeta primers, the PCR was carried out. Repertoires were generated with immunoSEQ multiplex PCR, while TCRdb's copy carries only in-frame clones and drops some. The table shows under 200,000 clones, with under 80% occurring only once. The sequenced material came from PBMCs. The receptors shown here come from a female donor in good health and CMV-seronegative.

The chain couples TRBV19 to TRBJ1-6; possibly TRBD1 for D (6 bases). The CDR3 is made up of 17 amino acids. V lost 5 bases, J lost 5 bases, and 19 bases lay in between. Germline V gene sequence: CDR1 LNHDA, CDR2 SQIVND (reference sequence). The CDR3 DNA reads TGTGCCAGTAGTTGGAAAAGGACAGCAAGGGATAATTCACCCCTCCACTTT. Translation: CASSWKRTARDNSPLHF.

This clone was observed a single time. The chain links TRBV6-5 to TRBJ1-2; 8 bases align to TRBD1. The V segment lost 5 bases and the J segment 10 bases; nucleotides outside the gene matches: 9. The CDR3 consists of 13 residues. Germline values: CDR1 MNHEY, CDR2 SVGAGI. This CDR3 is CASSQGQDMLYTF. The CDR3 DNA follows: TGTGCCAGCAGTCAGGGACAGGACATGCTCTACACCTTC.

With regard to this clone: The junction departs from germline at one end; a sequencing error may be responsible. V and J are TRBV11-2 and TRBJ2-1, with D perhaps matching TRBD1 (5 bases). The CDR3 loop spans 14 amino acids. Germline CDR1 is SGHAT and CDR2 is FQNNGV. CDR3 sequence: CANSLSTGYNEQFF. DNA for the CDR3: TGTGCCAACAGCTTGTCAACAGGATACAATGAGCAGTTCTTC.

The rearrangement joins TRBV4-1 to TRBJ2-1; TRBD2 aligns across 7 bases. The CDR3 length is 16 residues. Per germline, CDR1 MGHRA and CDR2 YSYEKL. Trimming took 4 bases from V and 10 from J; bases not matched to a gene: 16. The CDR3 reads CASSPRAGNGGSEQFF. For the CDR3, the DNA is TGCGCCAGCAGCCCTCGGGCTGGTAACGGGGGGTCGGAGCAGTTCTTC.

This clone was counted between two and nine times. The chain uses TRBV2 and TRBJ1-6; TRBD1 is a possible D gene (6 bases). V was clipped by 8 bases and J by 10 bases, with 15 bases between them. The germline gives CDR1 SNHLY, CDR2 FYNNEI. This CDR3 has 13 amino acids. In DNA form, the CDR3 reads TGTGCCAGCGGAAACAGGGAGAGATCACCCCTCCACTTT. This encodes CASGNRERSPLHF.

This chain connects TRBV18 to TRBJ1-1, with TRBD1 as a possible D gene (6 bases). CDR1 KGHSH and CDR2 LQKENI come from the germline V gene. V shed 4 bases and J shed 1 base, with 7 bases lying between them. CDR3 length equals 13 residues. The CDR3 sequence is CASSQDRNTEAFF. CDR3 nucleotides: TGTGCCAGCTCACAGGACAGGAACACTGAAGCTTTCTTT.

This rearrangement joins TRBV7-8 to TRBJ2-1; 11 bases are a match to TRBD2. J lost 9 bases, V lost 5 bases, and 9 bases had no gene match. Germline V gene sequence: CDR1 SGHVS, CDR2 FQNEAQ. There are 15 residues in the CDR3. As DNA, the CDR3 is TGTGCCAGCAGCCCGATTAGCGGGAGGGCCGGTGAGCAGTTCTTC. Translated: CASSPISGRAGEQFF.

This clone occurred once. The J gene is TRBJ2-7, the V gene TRBV28; 7 bases fit TRBD1. The CDR3 loop spans 12 amino acids. The J segment lost 3 bases and the V segment lost 8 bases, leaving 4 bases of the junction unmatched. Germline values: CDR1 MDHEN, CDR2 SYDVKM. CDR3 bases: TGTGCCAGCGCCGGGACAGACTACGAGCAGTACTTC. It yields the protein CASAGTDYEQYF.

The CDR3 nucleotides read TGCGCCAGCAGCTCACCCGGACAGGGGCGAGGTGAGCAGTTCTTC. It is translated as CASSSPGQGRGEQFF. The chain joins TRBV5-1 to TRBJ2-1, with 9 bases lining up with TRBD1. The J segment lost 9 bases and the V segment lost 3 bases, leaving 10 bases of the junction unmatched. The CDR3 has 15 residues. Germline assignment: CDR1 SGHRS and CDR2 YFSETQ.

The chain joins TRBV5-1 to TRBJ1-1, with 10 bases identical to TRBD1. This CDR3 spans 18 amino acids. Trimming took 4 bases from V and 5 from J; bases not matched to a gene: 17. From germline, CDR1 is SGHRS and CDR2 YFSETQ. DNA of the CDR3: TGCGCCAGCAGCATCGGACAGGGGGGAAGGGAAAAAGGGACTGAAGCTTTCTTT. This encodes CASSIGQGGREKGTEAFF.

This chain joins TRBV25-1 and TRBJ2-4; D might be TRBD2 (7 bases). The CDR3 has 18 residues. Deletions cut 0 bases from V and 3 bases from J, with 18 bases between. Germline CDR1 and CDR2: MGHDK and SYGVNS. The CDR3, as DNA: TGTGCCAGCAGTGAATATTGGGGAGGGGGAAGGGGCAAAAACATTCAGTACTTC. Translated, it gives CASSEYWGGGRGKNIQYF.

V gene TRBV30 combines with J gene TRBJ1-5, with D perhaps matching TRBD1 (5 bases). In germline, CDR1 is GTSNPN, CDR2 SVGIG (reference sequence). This CDR3 has 14 residues. V was trimmed by 0 bases and J by 10 bases, leaving 16 bases between them. The CDR3 loop reads CAWSVGEAGVPQHF. The CDR3 nucleotides read TGTGCCTGGAGTGTAGGGGAAGCGGGTGTTCCCCAGCATTTT.

The chain combines TRBV18 with TRBJ2-6; D is possibly TRBD2 (7 bases). The CDR3 is 17 residues long. V shed 6 bases and J shed 0 bases, with 15 bases lying between them. The germline V gene encodes CDR1 KGHSH and CDR2 LQKENI. CDR3 DNA sequence: TGTGCCAGCTCCCGAGGGGGGGGACTCTCTGGGGCCAACGTCCTGACTTTC. Translated: CASSRGGGLSGANVLTF.

V and J are TRBV19 and TRBJ2-7, with 8 bases that match TRBD1. V shed 5 bases, J shed 3 bases, and the junction held 12 bases outside the gene matches. CDR1 is LNHDA and CDR2 is SQIVND in the germline V gene (reference sequence). This CDR3 is built from 16 residues. The CDR3 sequence is CASSAGDRTGNYEQYF. The CDR3 DNA follows: TGTGCCAGTAGTGCCGGGGACAGGACAGGTAACTACGAGCAGTACTTC.

The chain uses TRBV21-1 and TRBJ2-7; no DNA check was done on the table's D call, TRBD1. TRBV21-1 is a pseudogene locus. The CDR3 is 13 amino acids. CDR3 in DNA: TGTGCCAGCAGCAGTCAGTGGCCCTACGAGCAGTACTTC. Amino acids: CASSSQWPYEQYF.

In this sample, this clone turned up a few times. The V and J genes are TRBV11-2 and TRBJ2-7, with 7 bases matching TRBD1. This CDR3 is built from 13 residues. The V segment lost 1 base and the J segment 5 bases; nucleotides outside the gene matches: 2. CDR1 SGHAT and CDR2 FQNNGV come from the germline V gene. The CDR3 region is CASSLGGGNEQYF. In nucleotides, the CDR3 is TGTGCCAGCAGCTTAGGAGGGGGCAACGAGCAGTACTTC.

There are a few counts of this clone. The rearrangement uses TRBV4-3 and TRBJ2-7, with TRBD2 matching over 8 bases. The CDR3 totals 15 residues. Germline trimming cut 0 bases from V and 7 bases from J; bases unmatched to any gene: 8. Germline values: CDR1 LGHNA, CDR2 YSLEER. CDR3 amino acids: CASSQDGGGLGEQYF. The CDR3 bases are TGCGCCAGCAGCCAAGATGGCGGGGGGTTAGGTGAGCAGTACTTC.

This sequence joins TRBV30 and TRBJ1-3, with TRBD1 matching over 8 bases. CDR1 and CDR2 (germline): GTSNPN, SVGIG (reference sequence). V trimming: 8 bases; J trimming: 4 bases; junction bases outside the gene matches: 13. This CDR3 contains 15 residues. CDR3: CAGKEWQGAGNTIYF. The DNA for the CDR3 is TGTGCCGGGAAGGAGTGGCAGGGGGCCGGAAACACCATATATTTT.

V is TRBV5-1 and J is TRBJ2-7; TRBD1 might be the D (5 bases). V dropped 4 bases and J dropped 0 bases, with 11 bases sitting between them. Germline V lookup: CDR1 SGHRS, CDR2 YFSETQ. The CDR3 is 14 amino acids. The CDR3 DNA is TGCGCCAGCAGCGAGCAGGGAAGCTCCTACGAGCAGTACTTC. This codes for CASSEQGSSYEQYF.

The chain has TRBV28 and TRBJ1-6; D not certain. CDR1 and CDR2 (germline): MDHEN, SYDVKM. V gave up 3 bases and J gave up 1 base, with 7 bases separating them. The CDR3 loop spans 15 amino acids. The CDR3, as DNA: TGTGCCAGCAGTTTTCACAATTCCTATAATTCACCCCTCCACTTT. Translating it yields CASSFHNSYNSPLHF.

V and J are TRBV7-2 and TRBJ1-5, with TRBD1 identical over 7 bases. V lost 4 bases, J lost 4 bases, and 7 bases stayed unmatched. This CDR3 region has 15 residues. The germline CDR1 and CDR2 sequences are SGHTA and FQGNSA. The chain's CDR3 is CASSWDSSNNQPQHF. The CDR3 DNA sequence: TGTGCCAGCAGCTGGGACAGTTCGAATAATCAGCCCCAGCATTTT.

The J gene is TRBJ2-5, the V gene TRBV7-2, with a tentative D call TRBD1 (6 bases). The V end was cut by 3 bases, the J end by 1 base, with 12 bases between. The CDR3 spans 15 residues. CDR1 and CDR2 (germline): SGHTA, FQGNSA. DNA of the CDR3: TGTGCCAGCAGCTTCGCCGGGACACTCCAAGAGACCCAGTACTTC. It specifies CASSFAGTLQETQYF. The entire variable domain, with the rest obtained from reference TRBV7-2 and TRBJ2-5, is as follows: GAGVSQSPSNKVTEKGKDVELRCDPISGHTALYWYRQSLGQGLEFLIYFQGNSAPDKSGLPSDRFSAERTGGSVSTLTIQRTQQEDSAVYLCASSFAGTLQETQYFGPGTRLLVL.